Reported below is one T cell receptor beta chain. The ends were cut back, 6 bases at V and 4 bases at J, with 12 bases in the middle. The germline CDR1 and CDR2 sequences are MDHEN and SYDVKM. This CDR3 region has 13 residues. TCRdb recomputed calls from the RT-PCR reads with MiXCR, one row per CDR3 protein. Counted here are hundreds of thousands of distinct CDR3 sequences, 14% occurring once; the ten biggest clones make up about 3.6%. This sequence joins TRBV28 and TRBJ1-2, with D unresolved. The sequence was obtained from a female donor in good health, serving as a healthy control. What was sequenced was memory CD4+ T cells from blood. The DNA of the CDR3 is TGTGCCAGCAGCCCAGGACCAGCCTATGGCTACACCTTC. It specifies CASSPGPAYGYTF.